The 21 T cell receptor beta chains below were found in one sample sequenced in a study of somatic mutations in cytotoxic T cells in rheumatoid arthritis (dated by TCRdb to 2016 to 2017). Library generation was performed with the immunoSEQ multiplex PCR assay. Entries here come from immuneACCESS through TCRdb and include only in-frame sequences with V and J called. Some clones fail to appear in such tables; in the studies checked, an unresolved V gene covers under half of the shortfall, and the cause of the remainder is unknown. Across this sample there are roughly 16,000 clones, with 70% to 80% seen only once. The ten largest clones capture roughly 4.5% of the sample. Sequenced input: CD8+ T cells sorted from blood. Every receptor here comes from an adult with rheumatoid arthritis.

The chain recombines TRBV7-2 with TRBJ2-7; D unresolved. The CDR3 is 12 amino acids. V was shortened by 5 bases and J by 6 bases, with 11 bases between the two germline ends. Germline lookup yields CDR1 SGHTA and CDR2 FQGNSA. CDR3 DNA sequence: TGTGCCAGCAGCCCACGCCTGGGCGAGCAGTACTTC. Translating it yields CASSPRLGEQYF.

The gene calls are TRBV6-5 and TRBJ1-2; 7 bases line up with TRBD1. V shed 4 bases and J 4 bases; nucleotides not matched to a gene: 6. CDR3 size: 14 residues. Germline V CDR1 and CDR2: MNHEY, SVGAGI. The CDR3 sequence is CASSWDRTLYGYTF. The CDR3 DNA is TGTGCCAGCAGTTGGGACAGAACTCTCTATGGCTACACCTTC.

V is TRBV2 and J is TRBJ2-7; 7 bases match TRBD1. The CDR3 runs to 14 residues. Trimming at V came to 5 bases and at J to 1 base, leaving 5 bases not matched to a gene. Germline loops: CDR1 SNHLY, CDR2 FYNNEI. This CDR3 reads CASSPDRVSYEQYF. The DNA for the CDR3 is TGTGCCAGCAGTCCTGACAGGGTATCCTACGAGCAGTACTTC.

The V call is TRBV27, the J call TRBJ1-5; D is ambiguous. The CDR3 totals 14 residues. The ends were cut back, 0 bases at V and 0 bases at J, with 3 bases in the middle. Germline V gives CDR1 MNHEY, CDR2 SMNVEV (reference sequence). The CDR3 nucleotides read TGTGCCAGCAGTTTATCTTATAGCAATCAGCCCCAGCATTTT. Residues: CASSLSYSNQPQHF.

The chain links TRBV9 to TRBJ2-3; 11 nucleotides line up with TRBD1. Germline CDR1 SGDLS, CDR2 YYNGEE. The CDR3 is made up of 16 amino acids. J lost 4 bases, V lost 4 bases, and 8 bases had no gene match. In DNA, the CDR3 is TGTGCCAGCAGCCCACTCGGACAGGGGGCGTCAGATACGCAGTATTTT. Its translation: CASSPLGQGASDTQYF.

The sample holds one count of this clone. The chain uses TRBV6-5 and TRBJ2-1, with 7 nucleotides matching TRBD2. The V gene end was trimmed by 6 bases and the J gene end by 5 bases; junction bases not matched to a gene: 7. CDR3 length equals 14 residues. The germline gives CDR1 MNHEY, CDR2 SVGAGI. The CDR3 loop reads CASSLGGGDNEQFF. CDR3 DNA: TGTGCCAGCAGCTTGGGGGGGGGAGACAATGAGCAGTTCTTC.

The V call is TRBV9, the J call TRBJ2-5, with 8 bases identical to TRBD2. J was trimmed by 1 base and V by 4 bases; bases with no gene match: 6. Germline CDR1 SGDLS, CDR2 YYNGEE. This CDR3 has 15 amino acids. CDR3 residues: CASSTTGTSQETQYF. The DNA for the CDR3 is TGTGCCAGCAGCACGACCGGGACTAGCCAAGAGACCCAGTACTTC. The whole variable domain, remainder taken from reference TRBV9 and TRBJ2-5, is DSGVTQTPKHLITATGQRVTLRCSPRSGDLSVYWYQQSLDQGLQFLIQYYNGEERAKGNILERFSAQQFPDLHSELNLSSLELGDSALYFCASSTTGTSQETQYFGPGTRLLVL.

CDR3 sequence (DNA): TGCGCCAGCAGCAGTACTCCCGGGACAGCCGAGGTCGGTGGCTACACCTTC. Residues: CASSSTPGTAEVGGYTF. The rearrangement uses TRBV5-1 and TRBJ1-2, with 7 nucleotides matching TRBD1. There are 17 residues in the CDR3. V lost 4 bases, J lost 7 bases, and 19 bases stayed unmatched. The germline V gene encodes CDR1 SGHRS and CDR2 YFSETQ.

DNA of the CDR3: TGCGCCAGCAGCCAAGTCGGCAGGGACCAAGAGACCCAGTACTTC. Protein: CASSQVGRDQETQYF. The rearrangement joins TRBV4-1 to TRBJ2-5; D may be TRBD1 (5 bases). Germline CDR1 reads MGHRA; CDR2 reads YSYEKL. Trimming took off 1 base at V and 0 bases at J, with 9 bases between the two ends. This CDR3 has 15 amino acids.

This chain connects TRBV7-6 to TRBJ2-7, with 9 bases that match TRBD1. V shed 2 bases and J 1 base; nucleotides not matched to a gene: 3. The CDR3 has 15 amino acids. Germline V CDR1 and CDR2: SGHVS, FNYEAQ. CDR3 amino acids: CASSLRGTGSYEQYF. The CDR3 nucleotides are TGTGCCAGCAGCTTACGAGGGACAGGGTCCTACGAGCAGTACTTC.

As concerns this clone: The DNA is left out, because the CDR3 cannot be placed on it with certainty; the CDR3 is given as TCRdb lists it. V and J are TRBV21-1 and TRBJ2-3; the table's D call, TRBD1, has no DNA check behind it. TRBV21-1 corresponds to a pseudogene. With termini counted, the CDR3 has 16 amino acids. CDR3 in amino acids: CASRSAWAEGTDTQYF.

The chain is built from TRBV27 and TRBJ2-1; D is ambiguous. The V gene's germline CDR1 is MNHEY and CDR2 SMNVEV (reference sequence). This CDR3 region has 12 residues. V was pared by 0 bases and J by 7 bases, with 4 bases between. The CDR3 sequence: CASSLSRNEQFF. The CDR3 nucleotides read TGTGCCAGCAGTTTATCACGAAATGAGCAGTTCTTC.

V and J are TRBV27 and TRBJ2-2; 7 nucleotides agree with TRBD1. CDR3 length: 14 residues. V gave up 6 bases and J gave up 7 bases; unmatched junction bases: 8. CDR1 and CDR2 (germline): MNHEY, SMNVEV (reference sequence). CDR3 amino acids: CASSYRGLVGELFF. The CDR3 nucleotides read TGTGCCAGCAGCTATAGGGGGCTGGTCGGGGAGCTGTTTTTT.

This clone was detected a few times. The rearrangement links TRBV2 to TRBJ1-1, with TRBD1 identical over 7 bases. Trimming cost V 3 bases and J 2 bases; bases outside gene matches: 3. The CDR3 is 14 amino acids. CDR1 is SNHLY and CDR2 is FYNNEI in the germline V gene. CDR3 sequence: CASSDRQGNTEAFF. The CDR3 nucleotides are TGTGCCAGCAGTGACCGACAGGGTAACACTGAAGCTTTCTTT. The entire variable domain, with the rest obtained from reference TRBV2 and TRBJ1-1, is as follows: EPEVTQTPSHQVTQMGQEVILRCVPISNHLYFYWYRQILGQKVEFLVSFYNNEISEKSEIFDDQFSVERPDGSNFTLKIRSTKLEDSAMYFCASSDRQGNTEAFFGQGTRLTVV.

This clone appeared a few times. The chain links TRBV10-3 to TRBJ2-7, with D possibly TRBD1 on 5 matching bases. Germline V CDR1 and CDR2: ENHRY, SYGVKD. Trimming took off 11 bases at V and 6 bases at J, with 11 bases between the two ends. The CDR3 spans 10 residues. The CDR3 DNA sequence: TGTGCCGCAGGGTCAGGCGAGCAGTACTTC. Translating gives CAAGSGEQYF.

This clone was observed once. V and J are TRBV7-9 and TRBJ2-3; 8 bases agree with TRBD1. J lost 3 bases, V lost 8 bases, and 10 bases had no gene match. CDR1 is SEHNR, CDR2 FQNEAQ, per germline (reference sequence). This CDR3 comprises 15 residues. For the CDR3, the DNA is TGTGCCAGCGTCCTTCCGGACAGGGAGACAGATACGCAGTATTTT. Protein: CASVLPDRETDTQYF.

The V gene is TRBV27, the J gene TRBJ2-7, with a tentative D call TRBD1 (6 bases). The CDR3 is 13 residues long. Germline CDR1 and CDR2: MNHEY and SMNVEV (reference sequence). The ends were cut back, 6 bases at V and 3 bases at J, with 12 bases in the middle. The CDR3 nucleotides read TGTGCCAGCAGCAGGGGTTCGGACTACGAGCAGTACTTC. Residues: CASSRGSDYEQYF.

The count of this clone is one. J is TRBJ1-3 and V is TRBV30; 8 bases are a match to TRBD1. Germline trimming cut 2 bases from V and 3 bases from J; bases unmatched to any gene: 6. The CDR3 length is 15 residues. In germline, CDR1 is GTSNPN, CDR2 SVGIG (reference sequence). The DNA of the CDR3 is TGTGCCTGGAGTAGAGACAGGGGCATTGGAAACACCATATATTTT. This sequence encodes CAWSRDRGIGNTIYF.

This chain connects TRBV5-1 to TRBJ2-5; the D is unclear. Germline lookup yields CDR1 SGHRS and CDR2 YFSETQ. Trimming cost V 0 bases and J 5 bases, with 23 bases left between them. This CDR3 is 18 amino acids long. The CDR3 nucleotides read TGCGCCAGCAGCTTGGGCTCCCCAATTGGGCACGTCGTCGAGACCCAGTACTTC. Protein: CASSLGSPIGHVVETQYF.

This rearrangement joins TRBV15 to TRBJ2-7, with D possibly being TRBD2 (6 bases). Germline V gene lookup returns CDR1 LNHNV and CDR2 YYDKDF (reference sequence). The V end was cut by 5 bases, the J end by 4 bases, with 6 bases between. This CDR3 comprises 11 residues. In DNA form, the CDR3 reads TGTGCCACCAGCCGGGGGTACGAGCAGTACTTC. This encodes CATSRGYEQYF. The full variable domain, in which reference TRBV15 and TRBJ2-7 provide the parts outside the CDR3, is DAMVIQNPRYQVTQFGKPVTLSCSQTLNHNVMYWYQQKSSQAPKLLFHYYDKDFNNEADTPDNFQSRRPNTSFCFLDIRSPGLGDTAMYLCATSRGYEQYFGPGTRLTVT.

This clone is a singleton in its sample. The CDR3 DNA is TGTGCCAGCAGCTTAATCTTAGTAGCGGGGAATGAGCAGTTCTTC. Its translation is CASSLILVAGNEQFF. The chain joins TRBV11-2 to TRBJ2-1, with 8 bases matching TRBD2. Germline CDR1 and CDR2: SGHAT and FQNNGV. V gave up 2 bases and J gave up 7 bases; unmatched junction bases: 7. CDR3 size: 15 residues.